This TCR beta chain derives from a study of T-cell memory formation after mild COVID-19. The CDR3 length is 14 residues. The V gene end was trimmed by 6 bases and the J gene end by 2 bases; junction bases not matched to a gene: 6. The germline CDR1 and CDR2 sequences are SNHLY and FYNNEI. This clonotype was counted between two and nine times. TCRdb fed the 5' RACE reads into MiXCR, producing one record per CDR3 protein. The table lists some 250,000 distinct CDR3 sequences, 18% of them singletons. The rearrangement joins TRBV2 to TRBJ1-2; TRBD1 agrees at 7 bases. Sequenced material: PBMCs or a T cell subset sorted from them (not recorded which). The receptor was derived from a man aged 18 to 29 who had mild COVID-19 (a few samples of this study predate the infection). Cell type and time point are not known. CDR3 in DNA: TGTGCCAGCAGAGGGGACAGCAACAACTATGGCTACACCTTC. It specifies CASRGDSNNYGYTF.